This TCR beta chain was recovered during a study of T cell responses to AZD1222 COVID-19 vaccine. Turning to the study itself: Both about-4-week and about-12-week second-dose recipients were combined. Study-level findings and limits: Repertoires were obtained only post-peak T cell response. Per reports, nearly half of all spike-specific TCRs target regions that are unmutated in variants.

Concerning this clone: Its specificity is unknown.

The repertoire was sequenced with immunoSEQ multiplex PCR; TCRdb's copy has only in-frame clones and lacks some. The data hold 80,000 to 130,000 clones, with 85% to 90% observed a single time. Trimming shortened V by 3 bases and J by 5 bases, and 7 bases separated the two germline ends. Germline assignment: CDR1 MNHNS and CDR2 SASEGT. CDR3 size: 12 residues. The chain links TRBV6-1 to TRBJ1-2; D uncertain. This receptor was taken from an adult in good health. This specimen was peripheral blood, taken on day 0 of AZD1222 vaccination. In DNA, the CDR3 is TGTGCCAGCAGTGATGACGGGTATGGCTACACCTTC. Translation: CASSDDGYGYTF.